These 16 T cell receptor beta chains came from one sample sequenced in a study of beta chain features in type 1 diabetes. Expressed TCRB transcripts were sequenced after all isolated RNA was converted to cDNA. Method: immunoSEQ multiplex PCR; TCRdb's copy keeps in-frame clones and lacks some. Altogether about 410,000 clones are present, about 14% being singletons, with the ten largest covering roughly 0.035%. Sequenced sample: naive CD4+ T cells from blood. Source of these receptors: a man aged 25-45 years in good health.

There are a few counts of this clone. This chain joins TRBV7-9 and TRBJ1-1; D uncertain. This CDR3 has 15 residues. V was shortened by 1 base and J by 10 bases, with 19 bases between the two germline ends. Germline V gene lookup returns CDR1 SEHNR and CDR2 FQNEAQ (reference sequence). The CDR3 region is CASSLVAGAYGGAFF. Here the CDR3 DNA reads TGTGCCAGCAGCTTAGTAGCAGGCGCCTATGGCGGAGCTTTCTTT. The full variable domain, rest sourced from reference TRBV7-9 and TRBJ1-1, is DTGVSQNPRHKITKRGQNVTFRCDPISEHNRLYWYRQTLGQGPEFLTYFQNEAQLEKSRLLSDRFSAERPKGSFSTLEIQRTEQGDSAMYLCASSLVAGAYGGAFFGQGTRLTVV.

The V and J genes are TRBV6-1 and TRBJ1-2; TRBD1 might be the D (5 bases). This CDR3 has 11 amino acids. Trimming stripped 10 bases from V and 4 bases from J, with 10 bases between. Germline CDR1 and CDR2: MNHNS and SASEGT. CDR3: CATMGGYGYTF. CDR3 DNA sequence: TGTGCCACCATGGGGGGCTATGGCTACACCTTC.

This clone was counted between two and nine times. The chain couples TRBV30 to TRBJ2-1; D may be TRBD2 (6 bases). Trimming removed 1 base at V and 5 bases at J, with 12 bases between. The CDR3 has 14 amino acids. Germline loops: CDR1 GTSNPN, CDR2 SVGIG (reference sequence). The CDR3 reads CAWSGGEYDNEQFF. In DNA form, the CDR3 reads TGTGCCTGGAGTGGGGGGGAGTACGACAATGAGCAGTTCTTC.

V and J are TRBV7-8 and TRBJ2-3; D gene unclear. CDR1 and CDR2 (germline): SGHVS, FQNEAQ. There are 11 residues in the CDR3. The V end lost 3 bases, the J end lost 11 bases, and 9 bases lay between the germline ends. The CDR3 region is CASSLRGQQYF. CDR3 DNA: TGTGCCAGCAGCTTGAGAGGCCAGCAGTATTTT.

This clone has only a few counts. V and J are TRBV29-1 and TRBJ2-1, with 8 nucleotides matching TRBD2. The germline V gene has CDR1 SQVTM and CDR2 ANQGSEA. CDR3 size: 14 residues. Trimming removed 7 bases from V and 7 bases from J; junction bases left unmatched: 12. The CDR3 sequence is CSAGRGTSGNEQFF. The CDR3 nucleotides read TGCAGCGCAGGGAGGGGGACTAGTGGAAATGAGCAGTTCTTC.

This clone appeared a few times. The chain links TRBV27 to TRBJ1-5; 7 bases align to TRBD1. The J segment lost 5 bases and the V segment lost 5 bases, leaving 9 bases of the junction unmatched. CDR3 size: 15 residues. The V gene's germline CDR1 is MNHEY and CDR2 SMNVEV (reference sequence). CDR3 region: CASSKRTGLDQPQHF. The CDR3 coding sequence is TGTGCCAGCAGTAAAAGGACAGGCTTGGATCAGCCCCAGCATTTT.

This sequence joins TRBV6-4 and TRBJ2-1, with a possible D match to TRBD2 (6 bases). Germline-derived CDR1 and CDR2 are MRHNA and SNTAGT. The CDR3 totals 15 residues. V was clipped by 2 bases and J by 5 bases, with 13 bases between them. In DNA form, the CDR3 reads TGTGCCAGCAGTGACGACGGGAGAAGCCACAATGAGCAGTTCTTC. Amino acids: CASSDDGRSHNEQFF.

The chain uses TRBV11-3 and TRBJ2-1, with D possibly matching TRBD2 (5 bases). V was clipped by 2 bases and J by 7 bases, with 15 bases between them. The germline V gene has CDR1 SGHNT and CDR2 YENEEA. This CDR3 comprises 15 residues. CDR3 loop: CASSLQRQVGNEQFF. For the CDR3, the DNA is TGTGCCAGCAGCTTACAGCGGCAGGTAGGAAATGAGCAGTTCTTC. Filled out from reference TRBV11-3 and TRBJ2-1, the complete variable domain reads EAGVVQSPRYKIIEKKQPVAFWCNPISGHNTLYWYLQNLGQGPELLIRYENEEAVDDSQLPKDRFSAERLKGVDSTLKIQPAELGDSAVYLCASSLQRQVGNEQFFGPGTRLTVL.

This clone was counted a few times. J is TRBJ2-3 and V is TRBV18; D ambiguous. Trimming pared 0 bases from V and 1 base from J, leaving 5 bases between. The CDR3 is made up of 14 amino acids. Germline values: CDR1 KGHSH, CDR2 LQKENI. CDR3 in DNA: TGTGCCAGCTCACCACCGGCTCGCACAGATACGCAGTATTTT. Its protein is CASSPPARTDTQYF.

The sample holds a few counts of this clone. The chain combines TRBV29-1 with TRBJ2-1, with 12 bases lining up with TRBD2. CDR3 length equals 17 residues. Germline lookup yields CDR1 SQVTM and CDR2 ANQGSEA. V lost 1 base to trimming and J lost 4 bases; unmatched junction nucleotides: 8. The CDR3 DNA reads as TGCAGCGTTGAAGGGACTAGCGGGAAACGGGCTTACAATGAGCAGTTCTTC. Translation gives CSVEGTSGKRAYNEQFF.

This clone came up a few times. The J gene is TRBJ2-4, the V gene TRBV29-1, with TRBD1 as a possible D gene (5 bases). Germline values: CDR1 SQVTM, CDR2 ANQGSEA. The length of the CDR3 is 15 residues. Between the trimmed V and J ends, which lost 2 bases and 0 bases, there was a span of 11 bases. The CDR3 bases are TGCAGCGTTGAAATAACAGGAGTAGCCAAAAACATTCAGTACTTC. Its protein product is CSVEITGVAKNIQYF.

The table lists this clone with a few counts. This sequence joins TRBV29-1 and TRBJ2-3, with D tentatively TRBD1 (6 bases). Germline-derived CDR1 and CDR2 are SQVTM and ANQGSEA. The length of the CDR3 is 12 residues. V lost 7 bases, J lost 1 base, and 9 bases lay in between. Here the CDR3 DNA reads TGCAGCGCCTACAGGGGCACAGATACGCAGTATTTT. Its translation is CSAYRGTDTQYF.

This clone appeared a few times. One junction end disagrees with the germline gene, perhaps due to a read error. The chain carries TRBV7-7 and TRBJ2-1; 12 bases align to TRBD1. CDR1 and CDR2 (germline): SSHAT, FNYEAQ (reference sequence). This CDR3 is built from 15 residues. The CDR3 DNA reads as TGTGCTAGCAGTCGCGGGACAGGGGGCTGGAATGAGCAGTTCTTC. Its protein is CASSRGTGGWNEQFF.

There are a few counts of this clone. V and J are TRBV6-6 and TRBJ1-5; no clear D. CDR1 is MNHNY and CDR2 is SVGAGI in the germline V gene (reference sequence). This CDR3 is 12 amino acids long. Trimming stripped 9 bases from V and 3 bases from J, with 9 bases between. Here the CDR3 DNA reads TGTGCCAGTAGTGGGGACAATCAGCCCCAGCATTTT. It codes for CASSGDNQPQHF.

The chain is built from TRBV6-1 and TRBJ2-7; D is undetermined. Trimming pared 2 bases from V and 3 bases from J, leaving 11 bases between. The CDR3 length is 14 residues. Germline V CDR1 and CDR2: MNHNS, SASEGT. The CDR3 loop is CASSERGTGYEQYV. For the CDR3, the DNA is TGTGCCAGCAGTGAACGTGGTACTGGCTACGAGCAGTACGTC.

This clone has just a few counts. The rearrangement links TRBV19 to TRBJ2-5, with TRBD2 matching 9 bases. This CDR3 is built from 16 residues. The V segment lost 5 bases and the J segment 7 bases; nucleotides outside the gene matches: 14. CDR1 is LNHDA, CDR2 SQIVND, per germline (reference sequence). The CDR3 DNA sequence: TGTGCCAGTAGTGCCCGCCTAGCGGGACGGGACCGGACCCAGTACTTC. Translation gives CASSARLAGRDRTQYF.